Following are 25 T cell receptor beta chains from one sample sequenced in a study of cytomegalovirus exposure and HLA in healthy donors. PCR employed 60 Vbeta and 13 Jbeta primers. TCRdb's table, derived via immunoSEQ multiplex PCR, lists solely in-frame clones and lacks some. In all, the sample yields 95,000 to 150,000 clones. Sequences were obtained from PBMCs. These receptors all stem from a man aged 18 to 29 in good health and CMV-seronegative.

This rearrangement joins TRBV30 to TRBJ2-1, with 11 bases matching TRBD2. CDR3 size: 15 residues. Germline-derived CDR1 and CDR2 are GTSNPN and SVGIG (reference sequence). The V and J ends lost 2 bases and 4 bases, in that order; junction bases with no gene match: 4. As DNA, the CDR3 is TGTGCCTGGAGTAGGGCTAGCGGGGGGTACAATGAGCAGTTCTTC. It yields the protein CAWSRASGGYNEQFF.

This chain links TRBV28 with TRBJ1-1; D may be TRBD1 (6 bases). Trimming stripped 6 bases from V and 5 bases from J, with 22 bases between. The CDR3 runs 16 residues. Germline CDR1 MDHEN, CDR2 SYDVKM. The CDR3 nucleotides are TGTGCCAGCAGAACTCCGGGGGGGCGTGGTTTAACTGAAGCTTTCTTT. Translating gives CASRTPGGRGLTEAFF.

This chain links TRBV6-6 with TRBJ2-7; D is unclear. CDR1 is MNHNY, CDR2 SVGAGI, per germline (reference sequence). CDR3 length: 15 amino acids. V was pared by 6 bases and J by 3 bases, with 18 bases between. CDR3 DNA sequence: TGTGCCAGCAGCCTATACGTCGGAGAGTACTACGAGCAGTACTTC. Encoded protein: CASSLYVGEYYEQYF.

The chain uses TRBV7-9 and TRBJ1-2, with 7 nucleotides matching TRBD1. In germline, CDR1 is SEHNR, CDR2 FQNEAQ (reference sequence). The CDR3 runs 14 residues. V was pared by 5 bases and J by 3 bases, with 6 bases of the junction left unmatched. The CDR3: CASSLTGVDYGYTF. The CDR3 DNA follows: TGTGCCAGCAGCCTAACAGGGGTGGACTATGGCTACACCTTC.

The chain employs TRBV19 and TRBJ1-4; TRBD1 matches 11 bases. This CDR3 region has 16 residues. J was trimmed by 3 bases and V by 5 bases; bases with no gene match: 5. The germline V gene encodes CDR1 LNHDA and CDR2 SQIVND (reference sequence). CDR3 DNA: TGTGCCAGTAGTCTCGGACAGGGGGCGGCTAATGAAAAACTGTTTTTT. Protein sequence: CASSLGQGAANEKLFF.

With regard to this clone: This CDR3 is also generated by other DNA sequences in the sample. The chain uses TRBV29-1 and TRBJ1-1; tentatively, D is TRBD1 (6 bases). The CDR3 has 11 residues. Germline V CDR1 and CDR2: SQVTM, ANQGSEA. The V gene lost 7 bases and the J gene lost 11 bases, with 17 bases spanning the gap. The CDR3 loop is CSAWTAQEAFF. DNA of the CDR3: TGCAGCGCTTGGACAGCCCAGGAGGCTTTCTTT.

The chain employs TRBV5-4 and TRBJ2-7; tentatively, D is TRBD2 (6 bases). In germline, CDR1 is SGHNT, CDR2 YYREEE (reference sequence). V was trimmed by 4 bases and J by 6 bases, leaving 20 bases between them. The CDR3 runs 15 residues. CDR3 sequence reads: CASSPAGLRFSEQYF. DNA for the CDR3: TGTGCCAGCAGCCCTGCGGGACTGAGGTTTTCCGAGCAGTACTTC.

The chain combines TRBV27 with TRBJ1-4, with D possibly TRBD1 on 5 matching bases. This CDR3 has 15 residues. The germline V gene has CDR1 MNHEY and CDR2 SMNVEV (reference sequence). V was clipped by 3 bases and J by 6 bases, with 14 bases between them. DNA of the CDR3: TGTGCCAGCAGTTTGTATGGGGAGGGACATGAAAAACTGTTTTTT. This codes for CASSLYGEGHEKLFF.

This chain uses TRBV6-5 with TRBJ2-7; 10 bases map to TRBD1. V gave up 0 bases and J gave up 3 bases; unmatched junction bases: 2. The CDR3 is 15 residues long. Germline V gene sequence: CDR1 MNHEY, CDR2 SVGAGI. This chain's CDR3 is CASSYSGTGDYEQYF. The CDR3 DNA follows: TGTGCCAGCAGTTACTCGGGGACAGGGGACTACGAGCAGTACTTC.

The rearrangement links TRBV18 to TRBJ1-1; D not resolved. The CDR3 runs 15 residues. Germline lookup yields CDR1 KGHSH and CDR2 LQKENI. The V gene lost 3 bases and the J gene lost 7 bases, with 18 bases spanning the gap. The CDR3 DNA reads TGTGCCAGCTCACCTACATCTGGTGCGGTTGGTGAAGCTTTCTTT. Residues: CASSPTSGAVGEAFF.

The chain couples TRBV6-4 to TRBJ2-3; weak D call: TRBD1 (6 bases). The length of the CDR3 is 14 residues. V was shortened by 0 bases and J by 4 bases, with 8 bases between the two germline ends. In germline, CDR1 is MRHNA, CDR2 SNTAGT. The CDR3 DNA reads TGTGCCAGCAGTGACTCCACAGGGTCAGATACGCAGTATTTT. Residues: CASSDSTGSDTQYF.

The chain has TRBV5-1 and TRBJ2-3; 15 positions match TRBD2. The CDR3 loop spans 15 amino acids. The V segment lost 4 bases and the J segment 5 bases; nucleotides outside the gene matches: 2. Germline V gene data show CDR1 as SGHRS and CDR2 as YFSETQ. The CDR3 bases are TGCGCCAGCAGCAAGGGACTAGCGGGAGGAGATACGCAGTATTTT. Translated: CASSKGLAGGDTQYF.

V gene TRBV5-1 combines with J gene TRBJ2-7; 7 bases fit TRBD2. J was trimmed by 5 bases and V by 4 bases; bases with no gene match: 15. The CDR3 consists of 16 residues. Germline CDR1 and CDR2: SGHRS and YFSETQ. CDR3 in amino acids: CASSPGGGRLADEQYF. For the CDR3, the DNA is TGCGCCAGCAGCCCCGGCGGCGGGAGACTTGCCGACGAGCAGTACTTC.

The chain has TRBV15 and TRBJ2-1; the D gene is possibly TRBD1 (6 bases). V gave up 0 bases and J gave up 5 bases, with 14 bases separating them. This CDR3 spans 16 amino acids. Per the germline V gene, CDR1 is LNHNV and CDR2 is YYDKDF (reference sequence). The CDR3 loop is CATSRDWSTGDNEQFF. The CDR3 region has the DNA TGTGCCACCAGCAGAGATTGGTCGACAGGTGACAATGAGCAGTTCTTC.

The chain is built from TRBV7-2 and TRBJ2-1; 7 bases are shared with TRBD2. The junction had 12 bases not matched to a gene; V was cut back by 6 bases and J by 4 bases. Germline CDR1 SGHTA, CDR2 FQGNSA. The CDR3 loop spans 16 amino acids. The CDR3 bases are TGTGCCAGCAGGTCGGATGGGACGGGGGGTTACAATGAGCAGTTCTTC. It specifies CASRSDGTGGYNEQFF.

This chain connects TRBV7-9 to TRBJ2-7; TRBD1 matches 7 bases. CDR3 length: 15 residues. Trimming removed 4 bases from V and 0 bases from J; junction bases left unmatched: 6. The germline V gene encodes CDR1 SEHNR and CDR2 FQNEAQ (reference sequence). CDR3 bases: TGTGCCAGCAGCTCACCGGACAGGAGCTCCTACGAGCAGTACTTC. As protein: CASSSPDRSSYEQYF.

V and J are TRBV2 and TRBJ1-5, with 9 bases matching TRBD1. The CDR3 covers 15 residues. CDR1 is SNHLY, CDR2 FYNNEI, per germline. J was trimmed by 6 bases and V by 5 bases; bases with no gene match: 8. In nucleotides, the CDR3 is TGTGCCAGCAGTAGACAGGGGGGAGAGGGTCAGCCCCAGCATTTT. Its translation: CASSRQGGEGQPQHF.

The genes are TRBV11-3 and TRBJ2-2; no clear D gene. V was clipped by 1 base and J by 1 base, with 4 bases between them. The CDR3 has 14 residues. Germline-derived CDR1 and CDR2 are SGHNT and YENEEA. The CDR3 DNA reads TGTGCCAGCAGCTTAGGACAGAACACCGGGGAGCTGTTTTTT. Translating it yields CASSLGQNTGELFF. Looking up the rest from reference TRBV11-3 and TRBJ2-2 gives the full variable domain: EAGVVQSPRYKIIEKKQPVAFWCNPISGHNTLYWYLQNLGQGPELLIRYENEEAVDDSQLPKDRFSAERLKGVDSTLKIQPAELGDSAVYLCASSLGQNTGELFFGEGSRLTVL.

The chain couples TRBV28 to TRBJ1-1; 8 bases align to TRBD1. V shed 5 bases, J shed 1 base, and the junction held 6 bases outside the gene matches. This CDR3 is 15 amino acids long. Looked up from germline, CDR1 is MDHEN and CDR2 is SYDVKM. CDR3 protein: CASSLRGTGNTEAFF. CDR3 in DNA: TGTGCCAGCAGTCTCAGGGGGACAGGGAACACTGAAGCTTTCTTT.

The CDR3 nucleotides read TGTGCCAGCAAACGGACCCTAACGGGGGACACTGAAGCTTTCTTT. Encoded protein: CASKRTLTGDTEAFF. The rearrangement joins TRBV9 to TRBJ1-1; TRBD1 might be the D (5 bases). This CDR3 is built from 15 residues. Deletions cut 6 bases from V and 3 bases from J, with 18 bases between. CDR1 and CDR2 from the germline V gene are SGDLS and YYNGEE.

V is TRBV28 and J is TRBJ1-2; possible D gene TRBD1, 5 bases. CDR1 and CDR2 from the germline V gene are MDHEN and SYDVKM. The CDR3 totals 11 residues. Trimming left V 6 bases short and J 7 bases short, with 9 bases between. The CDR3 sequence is CASREGSGYTF. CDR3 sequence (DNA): TGTGCCAGCAGGGAGGGGTCTGGCTACACCTTC.

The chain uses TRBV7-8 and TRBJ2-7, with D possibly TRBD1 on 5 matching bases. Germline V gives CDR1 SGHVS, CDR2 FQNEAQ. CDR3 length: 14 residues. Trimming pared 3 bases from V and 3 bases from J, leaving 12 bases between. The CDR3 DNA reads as TGTGCCAGCAGCTTGACAGAAACCTTCTACGAGCAGTACTTC. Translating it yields CASSLTETFYEQYF.

CDR3 protein: CASSQDGGDYQPQHF. The CDR3 DNA reads as TGCGCCAGCAGCCAAGATGGCGGGGACTATCAGCCCCAGCATTTT. The chain has TRBV4-1 and TRBJ1-5, with D perhaps matching TRBD1 (5 bases). The germline V and J ends were trimmed by 0 bases and 5 bases, with 11 bases remaining between them. Germline V gene data show CDR1 as MGHRA and CDR2 as YSYEKL. The CDR3 contains 15 residues.

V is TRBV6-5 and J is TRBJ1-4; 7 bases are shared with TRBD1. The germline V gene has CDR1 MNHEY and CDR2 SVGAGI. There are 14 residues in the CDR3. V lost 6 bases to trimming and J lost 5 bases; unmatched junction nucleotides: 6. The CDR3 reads CASSLTGRNEKLFF. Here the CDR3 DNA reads TGTGCCAGCAGCTTGACAGGGCGGAATGAAAAACTGTTTTTT.

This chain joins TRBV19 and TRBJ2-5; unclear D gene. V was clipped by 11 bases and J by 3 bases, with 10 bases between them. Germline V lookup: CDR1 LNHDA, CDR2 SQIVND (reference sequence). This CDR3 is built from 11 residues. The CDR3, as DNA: TGTGCCCCCCCGGGTAAAGAGACCCAGTACTTC. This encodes CAPPGKETQYF.